This TCR beta chain was recovered during a study of blood T cells in healthy people across ages. Using a J-beta primer mix together with a sample-barcoded 5' primer, a second PCR was run for 7 to 11 cycles. TCRdb analysed the 5' RACE reads with MiXCR anew, one entry per CDR3 protein. Among around 1.5 million distinct CDR3 sequences listed, around 39% were seen once. PBMCs numbering at least 7 million were isolated per sample. The receptor was derived from a woman aged 18-29 years in good health. Sequencing used blood.

The CDR3, as DNA: TGTGCCATCAGTAACCCGGGACAGGGGAAAGAGACCCAGTTCTTC. Translation: CAISNPGQGKETQFF. V gene TRBV10-3 combines with J gene TRBJ2-1; 10 bases are a match to TRBD1. V was pared by 5 bases and J by 13 bases, with 14 bases of the junction left unmatched. The germline V gene encodes CDR1 ENHRY and CDR2 SYGVKD. The length of the CDR3 is 15 residues.